The 27 T cell receptor beta chains presented below share a single source sample, sequenced in a study of CD8+ T cells in alopecia areata. Treatment of the sample: oral pan-JAK inhibitor, 5-10 mg twice daily. RNA was isolated and reverse transcribed to cDNA, the sequencing template. Libraries were prepared by immunoSEQ multiplex PCR; TCRdb keeps only in-frame clonotypes and omits some of them. This sample has roughly 170,000 clones, with around 50% found just once. The material sequenced was CD8+ T cells sorted from blood, taken at week 24, from a patient treated with tofacitinib. These receptors were collected from a human donor with alopecia areata.

V usage is TRBV5-1 and J usage is TRBJ2-7; D is unresolved. Germline assignment: CDR1 SGHRS and CDR2 YFSETQ. Deletions cut 3 bases from V and 1 base from J, with 8 bases between. The CDR3 has 13 amino acids. CDR3 sequence: CASSSERSYEQYF. The CDR3 nucleotides are TGCGCCAGCAGCTCAGAGAGGTCCTACGAGCAGTACTTC.

The chain links TRBV2 to TRBJ2-2; 10 bases map to TRBD2. The CDR3 extends over 15 amino acids. The J segment lost 5 bases and the V segment lost 5 bases, leaving 5 bases of the junction unmatched. Germline CDR1 SNHLY, CDR2 FYNNEI. Written as DNA, the CDR3 is TGTGCCAGCAGTCAAAGGACTAGCGGAACCGGGGAGCTGTTTTTT. Translating gives CASSQRTSGTGELFF.

This clone has just a few counts. The chain recombines TRBV5-1 with TRBJ1-1; no reliable D call. V was clipped by 1 base and J by 11 bases, with 12 bases between them. The CDR3 consists of 12 residues. Germline V gene data show CDR1 as SGHRS and CDR2 as YFSETQ. The chain's CDR3 is CASSLNPLVAFF. CDR3 nucleotide sequence: TGCGCCAGCAGCTTGAATCCGCTTGTGGCTTTCTTT.

Details on this clone: This same CDR3 is encoded by further DNA sequences in the sample. This chain links TRBV30 with TRBJ1-3, with a possible D match to TRBD1 (5 bases). Germline CDR1 and CDR2: GTSNPN and SVGIG (reference sequence). Trimming stripped 3 bases from V and 3 bases from J, with 9 bases between. The CDR3 runs to 13 residues. The DNA for the CDR3 is TGTGCCTGGAGGGGGGGAAGTGGAAACACCATATATTTT. Residues: CAWRGGSGNTIYF. The variable domain in full, completed from reference TRBV30 and TRBJ1-3, reads SQTIHQWPATLVQPVGSPLSLECTVEGTSNPNLYWYRQAAGRGLQLLFYSVGIGQISSEVPQNLSASRPQDRQFILSSKKLLLSDSGFYLCAWRGGSGNTIYFGEGSWLTVV.

This chain joins TRBV2 and TRBJ1-3; D gene unclear. Germline CDR1 SNHLY, CDR2 FYNNEI. CDR3 size: 15 residues. V lost 3 bases to trimming and J lost 0 bases, with 9 bases between them. CDR3 in amino acids: CASSEFLGSGNTIYF. DNA for the CDR3: TGTGCCAGCAGTGAGTTCCTCGGCTCTGGAAACACCATATATTTT. The full variable domain, its missing parts supplied by reference TRBV2 and TRBJ1-3, is EPEVTQTPSHQVTQMGQEVILRCVPISNHLYFYWYRQILGQKVEFLVSFYNNEISEKSEIFDDQFSVERPDGSNFTLKIRSTKLEDSAMYFCASSEFLGSGNTIYFGEGSWLTVV.

The V gene is TRBV30, the J gene TRBJ2-3, with TRBD2 identical over 13 bases. The CDR3 extends over 15 amino acids. Germline CDR1 reads GTSNPN; CDR2 reads SVGIG (reference sequence). The J segment lost 10 bases and the V segment lost 2 bases, leaving 9 bases of the junction unmatched. As DNA, the CDR3 is TGTGCCTGGAGTAGTGGGACTAGCGGGGCCGGGGCGCAGTATTTT. This sequence encodes CAWSSGTSGAGAQYF.

The V and J genes are TRBV28 and TRBJ1-2; unclear D gene. V lost 6 bases to trimming and J lost 8 bases, with 16 bases between them. The CDR3 spans 13 residues. The germline CDR1 and CDR2 sequences are MDHEN and SYDVKM. The CDR3 spells CASSLRAGGGYTF. CDR3 coding DNA: TGTGCCAGCAGCCTTAGGGCAGGAGGAGGCTACACCTTC.

This clone was seen once. The chain carries TRBV6-5 and TRBJ2-7, with D hard to call. This CDR3 has 13 residues. Trimming left V 0 bases short and J 2 bases short, with 5 bases between. Germline V gives CDR1 MNHEY, CDR2 SVGAGI. The CDR3 sequence is CASSYSTAYEQYF. The CDR3 DNA reads as TGTGCCAGCAGTTACTCTACAGCCTACGAGCAGTACTTC.

The chain links TRBV6-5 to TRBJ1-2; D unclear. CDR3 length: 14 residues. Germline loops: CDR1 MNHEY, CDR2 SVGAGI. V lost 1 base to trimming and J lost 5 bases, with 11 bases between them. CDR3 bases: TGTGCCAGCAGTTACTTAAGGGCGGCTTATGGCTACACCTTC. It translates to CASSYLRAAYGYTF.

V gene TRBV13 combines with J gene TRBJ1-1; D unclear. Germline CDR1 PRHDT, CDR2 FYEKMQ (reference sequence). The CDR3 is 15 residues long. Deletions cut 0 bases from V and 6 bases from J, with 14 bases between. The CDR3 sequence: CASSLGAGGWSEAFF. The CDR3 nucleotides read TGTGCCAGCAGCTTAGGTGCGGGCGGTTGGTCTGAAGCTTTCTTT.

This clone was seen more than once but under ten times. The chain has TRBV7-9 and TRBJ1-1; no firm D call. Trimming stripped 0 bases from V and 4 bases from J, with 9 bases between. The CDR3 is 14 amino acids. Per the germline V gene, CDR1 is SEHNR and CDR2 is FQNEAQ (reference sequence). The CDR3 region is CASSLALRGTEAFF. The DNA for the CDR3 is TGTGCCAGCAGCTTAGCGCTGAGAGGCACTGAAGCTTTCTTT. Based on the CDR3 plus reference TRBV7-9 and TRBJ1-1, the full variable domain is DTGVSQNPRHKITKRGQNVTFRCDPISEHNRLYWYRQTLGQGPEFLTYFQNEAQLEKSRLLSDRFSAERPKGSFSTLEIQRTEQGDSAMYLCASSLALRGTEAFFGQGTRLTVV.

The rearrangement joins TRBV30 to TRBJ2-6; D is uncertain. The V end was cut by 1 base, the J end by 4 bases, with 8 bases between. Germline CDR1 reads GTSNPN; CDR2 reads SVGIG (reference sequence). The CDR3 runs to 14 residues. In DNA form, the CDR3 reads TGTGCCTGGAGTGAACCAGTGGGGGCCAACGTCCTGACTTTC. Protein: CAWSEPVGANVLTF.

The chain is built from TRBV9 and TRBJ1-4, with 7 bases that match TRBD1. The J segment lost 2 bases and the V segment lost 4 bases, leaving 5 bases of the junction unmatched. The CDR3 covers 15 residues. CDR1 SGDLS and CDR2 YYNGEE come from the germline V gene. In DNA, the CDR3 is TGTGCCAGCAGCCCAGGGGGATCTACTAATGAAAAACTGTTTTTT. Translating it yields CASSPGGSTNEKLFF.

The sample holds one count of this clone. This chain connects TRBV4-2 to TRBJ2-7; no definite D call. CDR1 is LGHNA, CDR2 YNFKEQ, per germline. The germline V and J ends were trimmed by 4 bases and 2 bases, with 15 bases remaining between them. The CDR3 is 15 residues long. In DNA, the CDR3 is TGTGCCAGCAGCCCATCCGAGCAGGTTGCCTACGAGCAGTACTTC. This sequence encodes CASSPSEQVAYEQYF.

This rearrangement joins TRBV5-1 to TRBJ2-7, with D tentatively TRBD1 (6 bases). This CDR3 contains 18 residues. Trimming stripped 0 bases from V and 0 bases from J, with 19 bases between. Germline CDR1 reads SGHRS; CDR2 reads YFSETQ. CDR3 region: CASSLETTGKPHSYEQYF. CDR3 DNA sequence: TGCGCCAGCAGCTTGGAGACTACAGGGAAGCCGCACTCCTACGAGCAGTACTTC.

The gene calls are TRBV7-9 and TRBJ2-7; TRBD1 aligns across 9 bases. Germline CDR1 and CDR2: SEHNR and FQNEAQ (reference sequence). Germline trimming cut 5 bases from V and 5 bases from J; bases unmatched to any gene: 10. The CDR3 has 15 residues. The CDR3 DNA sequence: TGTGCCAGCAGCCTTGTGGGACAGGGCATCAACGAGCAGTACTTC. This codes for CASSLVGQGINEQYF.

The chain has TRBV7-2 and TRBJ2-7; tentatively, D is TRBD1 or TRBD2 (5 bases each). Trimming pared 1 base from V and 4 bases from J, leaving 11 bases between. The CDR3 is 14 residues long. CDR1 and CDR2 from the germline V gene are SGHTA and FQGNSA. This CDR3 reads CASSLGRDVYEQYF. In DNA, the CDR3 is TGTGCCAGCAGCTTAGGCAGGGACGTATACGAGCAGTACTTC.

The table lists this clone with a few counts. J is TRBJ1-2 and V is TRBV29-1, with 7 bases matching TRBD1. The CDR3 contains 13 residues. Losses at the gene ends were 3 bases for V and 3 bases for J; bases not matched to a gene: 4. Germline CDR1 and CDR2: SQVTM and ANQGSEA. The CDR3 is CSVETGRDYGYTF. CDR3 nucleotide sequence: TGCAGCGTTGAGACAGGGCGCGACTATGGCTACACCTTC.

The chain couples TRBV15 to TRBJ2-7, with D perhaps matching TRBD2 (6 bases). The CDR3 runs to 12 residues. CDR1 LNHNV and CDR2 YYDKDF come from the germline V gene (reference sequence). Trimming pared 1 base from V and 5 bases from J, leaving 6 bases between. The CDR3 here is CATSRAGDEQYF. The CDR3 DNA sequence: TGTGCCACCAGCAGAGCGGGAGACGAGCAGTACTTC.

The V and J genes are TRBV5-6 and TRBJ1-2; 9 bases map to TRBD1. The V gene end was trimmed by 3 bases and the J gene end by 8 bases; junction bases not matched to a gene: 11. The germline V gene encodes CDR1 SGHDT and CDR2 YYEEEE. This CDR3 spans 15 amino acids. The CDR3 nucleotides are TGTGCCAGCAGCTCCGGGACAGGGACGGGGCTCGGCTACACCTTC. Its translation is CASSSGTGTGLGYTF.

The chain joins TRBV19 to TRBJ2-7; the D gene is possibly TRBD2 (7 bases). Germline V CDR1 and CDR2: LNHDA, SQIVND (reference sequence). The CDR3 length is 14 residues. The germline V and J ends were trimmed by 4 bases and 2 bases, with 12 bases remaining between them. This CDR3 reads CASSTGGGAYEQYF. CDR3 DNA sequence: TGTGCCAGTAGTACCGGCGGGGGCGCCTACGAGCAGTACTTC.

The V gene is TRBV29-1, the J gene TRBJ1-5; a possible D gene is TRBD1 (6 bases). V was shortened by 2 bases and J by 5 bases, with 13 bases between the two germline ends. The CDR3 totals 14 residues. CDR1 is SQVTM, CDR2 ANQGSEA, per germline. The CDR3 reads CSVETGWDDQPQHF. CDR3 nucleotide sequence: TGCAGCGTTGAAACAGGGTGGGACGATCAGCCCCAGCATTTT.

This chain uses TRBV5-1 with TRBJ1-1, with 7 positions matching TRBD1. The germline CDR1 and CDR2 sequences are SGHRS and YFSETQ. The CDR3 has 17 amino acids. The ends lost 0 bases at V and 7 bases at J; junction bases unmatched: 15. The CDR3 sequence: CASSLAVQGESAHEAFF. For the CDR3, the DNA is TGCGCCAGCAGCTTGGCCGTTCAGGGGGAGTCAGCCCATGAAGCTTTCTTT.

The chain uses TRBV23-1 and TRBJ1-1; D remains unclear. TRBV23-1 is sorted into the ORF group, with uncertain function. Trimming removed 0 bases at V and 8 bases at J, with 13 bases between. This CDR3 region has 14 residues. CDR3 sequence reads: CASSQSISGREAFF. CDR3 sequence (DNA): TGCGCCAGCAGTCAATCGATATCGGGCAGGGAAGCTTTCTTT.

The CDR3 coding sequence is TGTGCCAGCATCGTACAGGGGGCGCGCACAGATACGCAGTATTTT. Translated: CASIVQGARTDTQYF. The chain has TRBV5-6 and TRBJ2-3; 9 bases are shared with TRBD1. Germline CDR1 is SGHDT and CDR2 is YYEEEE. Germline trimming cut 6 bases from V and 1 base from J; bases unmatched to any gene: 6. The CDR3 length is 15 residues.

The genes are TRBV2 and TRBJ2-5, with TRBD1 matching 10 bases. The CDR3 covers 16 residues. J gave up 2 bases and V 5 bases, and 8 bases lay outside the gene matches. Germline V gives CDR1 SNHLY, CDR2 FYNNEI. The DNA of the CDR3 is TGTGCCAGCAGTTCTTTCCGGACAGGGGGTCAAGAGACCCAGTACTTC. Residues: CASSSFRTGGQETQYF.

The chain recombines TRBV4-1 with TRBJ2-1; 10 bases align to TRBD2. The V gene's germline CDR1 is MGHRA and CDR2 YSYEKL. The CDR3 totals 17 residues. The V segment lost 4 bases and the J segment 3 bases; nucleotides outside the gene matches: 9. CDR3 DNA: TGCGCCAGCAGCCCCGCGGGGCTAGCGGGGGACTACAATGAGCAGTTCTTC. Protein sequence: CASSPAGLAGDYNEQFF.